A few counts support the clone carrying this T cell receptor (beta chain). Its antigen remains unknown. Trimming removed 0 bases from V and 10 bases from J, with 8 bases in between. Germline assignment: CDR1 SGHRS and CDR2 YFSETQ. The CDR3 sequence is 12 residues long. Only in-frame clones appear in the TCRdb table, and some are missing; sequencing was by immunoSEQ multiplex PCR. Among tens of thousands of clones, about four fifths were seen once, and the ten largest hold over 7.5%. This sample was taken from a study of PD-L1 blockade in urothelial cancer. Looking at the study overall: When patients started atezolizumab in about 2014, it was given at 1,200 mg intravenously every 3 weeks. Blood samples had a median of approximately 140,000 T cells, more than 65,000 unique TCRs, and clonality 0.08 to 0.09. Blood analyses occurred 3 weeks (second dose) and 6 weeks post treatment start. Study-level findings and limits: Lower pretreatment blood TCR clonality, under the median, predicted better survival, researchers reported.

The specimen comprised PBMCs, sampled around atezolizumab (anti-PD-L1) treatment. V usage is TRBV5-1 and J usage is TRBJ2-1; a weak D match, TRBD1 (5 bases). This clonotype was obtained from a man aged 70 or older with urothelial cancer. The DNA of the CDR3 is TGCGCCAGCAGCTTGGAGGACACCGAGCAGTTCTTC. It encodes CASSLEDTEQFF.